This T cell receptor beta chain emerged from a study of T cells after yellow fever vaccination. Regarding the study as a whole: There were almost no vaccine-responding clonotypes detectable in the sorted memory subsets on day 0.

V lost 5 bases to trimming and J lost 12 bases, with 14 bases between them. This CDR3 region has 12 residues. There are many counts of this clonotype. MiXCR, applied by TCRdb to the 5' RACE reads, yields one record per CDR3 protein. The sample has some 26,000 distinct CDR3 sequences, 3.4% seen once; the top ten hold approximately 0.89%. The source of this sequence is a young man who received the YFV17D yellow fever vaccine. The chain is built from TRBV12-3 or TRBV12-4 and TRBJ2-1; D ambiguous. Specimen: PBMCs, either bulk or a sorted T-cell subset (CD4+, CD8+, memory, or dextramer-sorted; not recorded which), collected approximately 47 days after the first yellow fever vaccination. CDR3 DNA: TGTGCCAGCAGTGCCCTTCGACAAGGGCAGTTCTTC. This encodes CASSALRQGQFF.